The 19 T cell receptor beta chains below all came from one sample that was sequenced in a study of blood T cell repertoires in COVID-19. TCRdb's copy holds only in-frame clones and misses some; the assay was immunoSEQ multiplex PCR. Of about 480,000 clones in the sample, approximately 91% are singletons; the top ten hold about 8.2%. Input material: peripheral blood. All receptors derive from a woman between 50 and 59 years old with COVID-19, enrolled during active disease.

The gene calls are TRBV30 and TRBJ1-2; no definite D call. Looked up from germline, CDR1 is GTSNPN and CDR2 is SVGIG (reference sequence). The CDR3 covers 13 residues. V shed 0 bases and J shed 3 bases, with 8 bases lying between them. In DNA, the CDR3 is TGTGCCTGGAGTGTACTCATACACTATGGCTACACCTTC. It yields the protein CAWSVLIHYGYTF.

This sequence joins TRBV5-8 and TRBJ1-5; TRBD1 might be the D (5 bases). Germline V gives CDR1 SGHTS, CDR2 YDEGEE. V was pared by 1 base and J by 4 bases, with 12 bases between. CDR3 size: 15 residues. CDR3 nucleotides: TGTGCCAGCAGCTTGTCAGGGTCTGGGAATCAGCCCCAGCATTTT. Translation: CASSLSGSGNQPQHF. Supplemented by reference TRBV5-8 and TRBJ1-5, the full variable domain reads EAGVTQSPTHLIKTRGQQATLRCSPISGHTSVYWYQQALGLGLQFLLWYDEGEERNRGNFPPRFSGRQFPNYSSELNVNALELEDSALYLCASSLSGSGNQPQHFGDGTRLSIL.

The chain employs TRBV19 and TRBJ2-7; 8 bases agree with TRBD1. Unmatched junction bases numbered 6, after V lost 9 bases and J lost 5 bases. Per germline, CDR1 LNHDA and CDR2 SQIVND (reference sequence). The CDR3 sequence is 12 residues long. The CDR3 coding sequence is TGTGCCAGCCAGGACAGGGTCCACGAGCAGTACTTC. Translated, it gives CASQDRVHEQYF.

The gene calls are TRBV19 and TRBJ1-2; D is undetermined. The CDR3 totals 13 residues. V was pared by 5 bases and J by 7 bases, with 14 bases between. Looked up from germline, CDR1 is LNHDA and CDR2 is SQIVND (reference sequence). The CDR3 protein is CASSRQVRSGYTF. CDR3 DNA: TGTGCCAGTAGTCGCCAGGTTCGTAGTGGCTACACCTTC.

The V call is TRBV11-2, the J call TRBJ1-2; perhaps TRBD1 as D (6 bases). Germline values: CDR1 SGHAT, CDR2 FQNNGV. Trimming removed 0 bases at V and 6 bases at J, with 11 bases between. This CDR3 spans 14 amino acids. In DNA form, the CDR3 reads TGTGCCAGCAGCTTAGATTCCACAGGGAATGGCTACACCTTC. Translation: CASSLDSTGNGYTF.

This clone appeared once. The CDR3 is CASRLLNTGELFF. CDR3 coding DNA: TGTGCCAGCAGACTCCTGAACACCGGGGAGCTGTTTTTT. The chain links TRBV27 to TRBJ2-2, with D unclear. There are 13 residues in the CDR3. The ends were cut back, 6 bases at V and 1 base at J, with 6 bases in the middle. CDR1 and CDR2 from the germline V gene are MNHEY and SMNVEV (reference sequence).

In regard to this clone: Mismatch with germline at one junction end may stem from a read error. The rearrangement links TRBV30 to TRBJ1-2; D remains unclear. This CDR3 spans 12 amino acids. Looked up from germline, CDR1 is GTSNPN and CDR2 is SVGIG (reference sequence). The CDR3 sequence: CAWTQVGYGYTF. In nucleotides, the CDR3 is TGTGCCTGGACCCAGGTGGGCTATGGTTACACCTTC.

V gene TRBV5-1 combines with J gene TRBJ1-2; D possibly corresponds to TRBD1 (5 bases). V gave up 3 bases and J gave up 2 bases, with 14 bases separating them. The CDR3 is 15 residues long. Germline loops: CDR1 SGHRS, CDR2 YFSETQ. CDR3 protein: CASSSEGLRNYGYTF. The CDR3 nucleotides read TGCGCCAGCAGCTCGGAGGGACTGCGAAACTATGGCTACACCTTC.

V usage is TRBV7-9 and J usage is TRBJ2-7, with D maybe TRBD1 (5 bases). CDR1 and CDR2 (germline): SEHNR, FQNEAQ (reference sequence). The CDR3 covers 14 residues. The V end was cut by 3 bases, the J end by 5 bases, with 14 bases between. The CDR3: CASSLTAPGHEQYF. As DNA, the CDR3 is TGTGCCAGCAGCTTGACAGCTCCAGGGCACGAGCAGTACTTC.

The J gene is TRBJ2-7, the V gene TRBV27, with 8 positions matching TRBD2. Germline CDR1 is MNHEY and CDR2 is SMNVEV (reference sequence). V shed 2 bases and J 6 bases; nucleotides not matched to a gene: 6. The CDR3 length is 14 residues. CDR3 bases: TGTGCCAGCAGTTTAACCCGGGGGGGCGGCGAGCAGTACTTC. Protein sequence: CASSLTRGGGEQYF.

This sequence joins TRBV10-3 and TRBJ2-1; 9 bases fit TRBD2. Germline trimming cut 8 bases from V and 5 bases from J; bases unmatched to any gene: 10. The CDR3 runs to 15 residues. Germline V gives CDR1 ENHRY, CDR2 SYGVKD. CDR3 bases: TGTGCCATCGGCTCCAGCGGGGGGAAAAACAATGAGCAGTTCTTC. This codes for CAIGSSGGKNNEQFF.

The chain employs TRBV29-1 and TRBJ2-1; 9 bases match TRBD1. The germline V gene encodes CDR1 SQVTM and CDR2 ANQGSEA. The CDR3 has 14 residues. V shed 6 bases and J 3 bases; nucleotides not matched to a gene: 6. CDR3 in amino acids: CSVSGTGIYNEQFF. Here the CDR3 DNA reads TGCAGCGTCTCCGGGACAGGGATCTACAATGAGCAGTTCTTC.

In regard to this clone: The same CDR3 arises from other DNA sequences in this sample as well. This chain connects TRBV19 to TRBJ1-2; no clear D. CDR3 length: 11 residues. Per germline, CDR1 LNHDA and CDR2 SQIVND (reference sequence). V gave up 3 bases and J gave up 8 bases, with 7 bases separating them. This CDR3 is CASSMGGGYTF. CDR3 in DNA: TGTGCCAGTAGTATGGGAGGAGGCTACACCTTC.

The chain uses TRBV19 and TRBJ1-2; D gene unclear. V gave up 0 bases and J gave up 4 bases, with 9 bases separating them. CDR1 is LNHDA and CDR2 is SQIVND in the germline V gene (reference sequence). This CDR3 spans 14 amino acids. For the CDR3, the DNA is TGTGCCAGTAGTATAGATAAAGGAGCCTATGGCTACACCTTC. Protein product: CASSIDKGAYGYTF.

This clone was recorded once. The chain uses TRBV15 and TRBJ1-2; possibly TRBD1 for D (5 bases). V lost 1 base, J lost 4 bases, and 10 bases lay in between. The CDR3 has 14 amino acids. From germline, CDR1 is LNHNV and CDR2 YYDKDF (reference sequence). The CDR3 here is CATSRVGRSYGYTF. The CDR3 coding sequence is TGTGCCACCAGCAGAGTGGGGCGCAGCTATGGCTACACCTTC.

This clone was detected once. This chain connects TRBV5-1 to TRBJ2-7, with D possibly matching TRBD2 (6 bases). Trimming shortened V by 0 bases and J by 3 bases, and 16 bases separated the two germline ends. This CDR3 is 16 amino acids long. Germline-derived CDR1 and CDR2 are SGHRS and YFSETQ. The CDR3 DNA is TGCGCCAGCAGCTTGGAGGAGGGGCGAGGTTACTACGAGCAGTACTTC. This gives the protein CASSLEEGRGYYEQYF.

This clone was picked up one time. The V call is TRBV3-1 (or the pseudogene TRBV3-2), the J call TRBJ1-1; D might be TRBD1 (5 bases). V was pared by 1 base and J by 3 bases, with 12 bases between. Germline CDR1 is LGHDT and CDR2 is YNNKEL (reference sequence). The length of the CDR3 is 15 residues. CDR3 coding DNA: TGTGCCAGCAGCCAAGTCGGGGGGGGAGACACTGAAGCTTTCTTT. Its protein is CASSQVGGGDTEAFF.

In this sample, this clone turned up once. The V call is TRBV19, the J call TRBJ1-1, with unresolved D. V shed 6 bases and J shed 4 bases, with 12 bases lying between them. CDR1 and CDR2 (germline): LNHDA, SQIVND (reference sequence). CDR3 length: 13 residues. For the CDR3, the DNA is TGTGCCAGTAGCCAGAGTCTAGGCACTGAAGCTTTCTTT. It translates to CASSQSLGTEAFF.

The CDR3 DNA is TGTGCCAGCTCATTTCAGGGGGCGCAGAATCCTGAAGCTTTCTTT. Its protein is CASSFQGAQNPEAFF. The chain employs TRBV18 and TRBJ1-1; the match to TRBD1 covers 8 bases. V was pared by 5 bases and J by 6 bases, with 11 bases of the junction left unmatched. CDR3 length: 15 residues. CDR1 is KGHSH, CDR2 LQKENI, per germline. The full variable domain, in which reference TRBV18 and TRBJ1-1 provide the parts outside the CDR3, is NAGVMQNPRHLVRRRGQEARLRCSPMKGHSHVYWYRQLPEEGLKFMVYLQKENIIDESGMPKERFSAEFPKEGPSILRIQQVVRGDSAAYFCASSFQGAQNPEAFFGQGTRLTVV.